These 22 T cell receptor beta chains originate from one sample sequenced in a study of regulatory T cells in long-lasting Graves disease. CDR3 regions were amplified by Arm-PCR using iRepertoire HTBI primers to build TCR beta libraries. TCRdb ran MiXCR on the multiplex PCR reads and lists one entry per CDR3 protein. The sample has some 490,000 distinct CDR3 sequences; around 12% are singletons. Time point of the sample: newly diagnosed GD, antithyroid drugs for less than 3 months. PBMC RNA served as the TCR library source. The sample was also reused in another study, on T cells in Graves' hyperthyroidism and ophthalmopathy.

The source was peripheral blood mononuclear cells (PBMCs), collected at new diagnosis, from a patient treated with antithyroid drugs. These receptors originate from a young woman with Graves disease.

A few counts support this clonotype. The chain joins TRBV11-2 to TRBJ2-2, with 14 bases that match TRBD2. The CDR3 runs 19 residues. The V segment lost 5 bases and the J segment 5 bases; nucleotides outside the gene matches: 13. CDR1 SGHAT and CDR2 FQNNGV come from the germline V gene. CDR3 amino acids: CASSRIRTSGRPGTGELFF. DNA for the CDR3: TGTGCCAGCAGCCGCATCAGGACTAGCGGGAGGCCGGGAACCGGGGAGCTGTTTTTT.

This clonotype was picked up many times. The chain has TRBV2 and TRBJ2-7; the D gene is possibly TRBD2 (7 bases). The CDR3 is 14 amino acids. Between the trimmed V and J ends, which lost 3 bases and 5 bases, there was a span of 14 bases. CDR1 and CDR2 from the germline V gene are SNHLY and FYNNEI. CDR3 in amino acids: CASSDGGRGDEQYF. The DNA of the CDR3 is TGTGCCAGCAGTGATGGGGGCCGGGGGGACGAGCAGTACTTC.

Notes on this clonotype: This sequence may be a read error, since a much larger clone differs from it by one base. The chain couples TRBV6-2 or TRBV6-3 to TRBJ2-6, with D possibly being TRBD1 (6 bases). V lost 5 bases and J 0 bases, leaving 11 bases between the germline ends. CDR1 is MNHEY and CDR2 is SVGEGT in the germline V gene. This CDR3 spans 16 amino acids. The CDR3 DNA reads TGTGCCAGCAGTGCCCGACAGGTCTCTGGGGCCAACGTCCTGACTTTC. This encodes CASSARQVSGANVLTF.

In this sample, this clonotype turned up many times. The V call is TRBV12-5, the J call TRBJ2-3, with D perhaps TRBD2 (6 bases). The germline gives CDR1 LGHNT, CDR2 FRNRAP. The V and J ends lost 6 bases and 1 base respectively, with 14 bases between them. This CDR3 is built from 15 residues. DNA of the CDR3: TGTGCTAGTGGAAATCCGGGGGAGGGCACAGATACGCAGTATTTT. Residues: CASGNPGEGTDTQYF.

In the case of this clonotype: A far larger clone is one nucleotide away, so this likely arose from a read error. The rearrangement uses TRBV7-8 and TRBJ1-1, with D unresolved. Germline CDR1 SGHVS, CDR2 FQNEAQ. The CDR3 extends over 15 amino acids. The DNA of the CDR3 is TGTGCCACCAGCTTAGCCACCCAACTTTCGGCTGAAGCTTTCTTT. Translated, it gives CATSLATQLSAEAFF.

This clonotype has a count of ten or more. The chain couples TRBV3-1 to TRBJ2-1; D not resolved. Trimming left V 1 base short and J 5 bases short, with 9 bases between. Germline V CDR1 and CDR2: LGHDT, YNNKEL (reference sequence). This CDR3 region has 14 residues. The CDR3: CASSQGTYNNEQFF. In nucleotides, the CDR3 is TGTGCCAGCAGCCAAGGGACCTATAACAATGAGCAGTTCTTC.

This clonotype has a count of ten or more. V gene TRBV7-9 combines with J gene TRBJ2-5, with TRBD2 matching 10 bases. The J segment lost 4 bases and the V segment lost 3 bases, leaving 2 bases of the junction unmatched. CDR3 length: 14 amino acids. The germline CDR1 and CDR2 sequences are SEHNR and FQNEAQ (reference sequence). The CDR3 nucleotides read TGTGCCAGCAGCTTTCGGACTAGCGGAGAGACCCAGTACTTC. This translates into CASSFRTSGETQYF.

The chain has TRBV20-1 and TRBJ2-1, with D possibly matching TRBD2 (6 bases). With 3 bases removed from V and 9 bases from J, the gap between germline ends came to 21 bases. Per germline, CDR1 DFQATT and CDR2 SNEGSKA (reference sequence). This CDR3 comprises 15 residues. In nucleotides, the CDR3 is TGCAGTGCTAGCCCCGGGACTGCCTTTGCTGGTGAGCAGTTCTTC. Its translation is CSASPGTAFAGEQFF.

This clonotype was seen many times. CDR3 amino acids: CASSFQGPGANVLTF. DNA of the CDR3: TGTGCCAGCAGCTTCCAGGGCCCTGGGGCCAACGTCCTGACTTTC. The gene calls are TRBV7-2 and TRBJ2-6; D is perhaps TRBD1 (5 bases). Per the germline V gene, CDR1 is SGHTA and CDR2 is FQGNSA. The germline V and J ends were trimmed by 3 bases and 2 bases, with 8 bases remaining between them. This CDR3 spans 15 amino acids. The whole variable domain, filled in from reference TRBV7-2 and TRBJ2-6, reads GAGVSQSPSNKVTEKGKDVELRCDPISGHTALYWYRQSLGQGLEFLIYFQGNSAPDKSGLPSDRFSAERTGGSVSTLTIQRTQQEDSAVYLCASSFQGPGANVLTFGAGSRLTVL.

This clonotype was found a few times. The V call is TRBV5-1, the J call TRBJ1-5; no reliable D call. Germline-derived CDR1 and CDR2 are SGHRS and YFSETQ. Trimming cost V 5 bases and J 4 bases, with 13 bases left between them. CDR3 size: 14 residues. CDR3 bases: TGCGCCAGCAGTCGCGACCCGACTAATCAGCCCCAGCATTTT. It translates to CASSRDPTNQPQHF.

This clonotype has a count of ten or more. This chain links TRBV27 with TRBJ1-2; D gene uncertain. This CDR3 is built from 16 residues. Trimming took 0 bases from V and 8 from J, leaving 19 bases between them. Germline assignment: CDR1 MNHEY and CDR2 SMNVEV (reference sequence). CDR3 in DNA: TGTGCCAGCAGTTTATCAGGAAAACCAGCCAACCGCGGCTACACCTTC. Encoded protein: CASSLSGKPANRGYTF.

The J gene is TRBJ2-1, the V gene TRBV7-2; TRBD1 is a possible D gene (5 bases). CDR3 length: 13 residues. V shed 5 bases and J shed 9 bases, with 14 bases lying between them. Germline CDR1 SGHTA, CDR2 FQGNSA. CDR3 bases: TGTGCCAGCAGCACGACAGTCTGGAGTGAGCAGTTCTTC. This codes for CASSTTVWSEQFF.

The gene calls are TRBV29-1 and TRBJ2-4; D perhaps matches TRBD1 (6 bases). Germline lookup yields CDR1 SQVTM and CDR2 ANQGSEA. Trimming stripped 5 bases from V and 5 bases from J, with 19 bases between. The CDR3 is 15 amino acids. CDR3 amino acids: CSVSKNQGPENIQYF. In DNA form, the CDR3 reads TGCAGCGTTTCGAAAAACCAGGGGCCTGAAAACATTCAGTACTTC.

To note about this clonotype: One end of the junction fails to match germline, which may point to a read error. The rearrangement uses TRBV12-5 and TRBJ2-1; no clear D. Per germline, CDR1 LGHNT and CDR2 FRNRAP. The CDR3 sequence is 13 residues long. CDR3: CASGFSNSNKQFF. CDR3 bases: TGTGCTAGTGGTTTTAGTAATTCCAATAAGCAGTTCTTC.

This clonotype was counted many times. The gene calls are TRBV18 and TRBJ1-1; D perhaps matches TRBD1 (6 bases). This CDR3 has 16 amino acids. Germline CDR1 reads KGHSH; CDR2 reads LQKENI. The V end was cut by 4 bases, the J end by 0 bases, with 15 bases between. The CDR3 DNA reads TGTGCCAGCTCACGGACAGCCCTTTCAATGAACACTGAAGCTTTCTTT. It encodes CASSRTALSMNTEAFF. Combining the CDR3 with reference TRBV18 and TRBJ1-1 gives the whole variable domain NAGVMQNPRHLVRRRGQEARLRCSPMKGHSHVYWYRQLPEEGLKFMVYLQKENIIDESGMPKERFSAEFPKEGPSILRIQQVVRGDSAAYFCASSRTALSMNTEAFFGQGTRLTVV.

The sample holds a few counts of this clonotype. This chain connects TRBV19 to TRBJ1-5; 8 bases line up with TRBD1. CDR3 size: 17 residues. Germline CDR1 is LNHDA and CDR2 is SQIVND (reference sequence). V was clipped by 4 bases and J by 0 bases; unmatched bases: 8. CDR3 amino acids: CASSSGQGFYSNQPQHF. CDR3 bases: TGTGCCAGTAGTAGTGGACAGGGCTTTTATAGCAATCAGCCCCAGCATTTT.

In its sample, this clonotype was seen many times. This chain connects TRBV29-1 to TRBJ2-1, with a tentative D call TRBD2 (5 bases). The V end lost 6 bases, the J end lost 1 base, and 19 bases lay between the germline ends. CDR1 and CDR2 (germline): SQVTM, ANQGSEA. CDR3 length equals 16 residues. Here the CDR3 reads CSVAVGRFGSYNEQFF. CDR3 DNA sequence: TGCAGCGTGGCTGTGGGGAGATTTGGATCCTACAATGAGCAGTTCTTC.

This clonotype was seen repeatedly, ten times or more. The CDR3, as DNA: TGCAGTGCTTCTGACCGGGACAGGGCTGACAATGAGCAGTTCTTC. Protein sequence: CSASDRDRADNEQFF. V and J are TRBV20-1 and TRBJ2-1, with 9 nucleotides matching TRBD1. The CDR3 length is 15 residues. In germline, CDR1 is DFQATT, CDR2 SNEGSKA (reference sequence). V dropped 5 bases and J dropped 5; count of bases not matched to a gene: 10.

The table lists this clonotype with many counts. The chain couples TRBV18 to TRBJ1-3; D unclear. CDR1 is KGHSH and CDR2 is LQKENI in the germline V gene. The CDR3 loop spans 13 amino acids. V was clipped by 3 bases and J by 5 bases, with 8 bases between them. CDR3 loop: CASSPKIRNTIYF. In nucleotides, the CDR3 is TGTGCCAGCTCACCGAAGATCCGAAACACCATATATTTT. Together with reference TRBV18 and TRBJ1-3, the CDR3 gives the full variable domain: NAGVMQNPRHLVRRRGQEARLRCSPMKGHSHVYWYRQLPEEGLKFMVYLQKENIIDESGMPKERFSAEFPKEGPSILRIQQVVRGDSAAYFCASSPKIRNTIYFGEGSWLTVV.

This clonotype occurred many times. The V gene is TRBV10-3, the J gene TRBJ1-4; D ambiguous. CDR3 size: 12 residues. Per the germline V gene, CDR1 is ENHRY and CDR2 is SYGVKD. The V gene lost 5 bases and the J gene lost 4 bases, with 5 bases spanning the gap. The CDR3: CAISTNNEKLFF. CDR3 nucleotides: TGTGCCATCAGTACCAATAATGAAAAACTGTTTTTT.

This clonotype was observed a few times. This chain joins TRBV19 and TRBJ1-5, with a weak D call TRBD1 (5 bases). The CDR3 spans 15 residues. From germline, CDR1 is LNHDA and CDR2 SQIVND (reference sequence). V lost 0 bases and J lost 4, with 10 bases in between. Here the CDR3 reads CASSIDRQRNQPQHF. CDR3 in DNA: TGTGCCAGTAGTATAGACCGACAGAGGAATCAGCCCCAGCATTTT.

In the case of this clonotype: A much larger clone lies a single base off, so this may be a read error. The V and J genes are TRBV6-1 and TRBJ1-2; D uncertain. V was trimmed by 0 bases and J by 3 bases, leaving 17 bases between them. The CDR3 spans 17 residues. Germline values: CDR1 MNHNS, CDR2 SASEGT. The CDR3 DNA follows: TGTGCCAGCAGTGAAGCCCTGATGGCGGGTCCCCACTATGGCTACACCTTC. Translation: CASSEALMAGPHYGYTF.